This T cell receptor (beta chain) was recovered during a study of molecular identifiers for immune sequencing clone quantification. As for the study in general: For replicates, RNA isolated from 20,000 or 100,000 naive CD8 cells was divided into five portions, of which four were sequenced.

As for this clonotype: What it binds is not known.

The CDR3 length is 16 residues. CDR1 SGHVS and CDR2 FNYEAQ come from the germline V gene. V dropped 5 bases and J dropped 5 bases, with 18 bases sitting between them. Study results and caveats: It was shown that clones above 20 RNA copies held over 99% of effector molecules, but under 1% in naive cells.

One entry per CDR3 protein, called by TCRdb with MiXCR from the PCR reads. The repertoire holds approximately 20,000 distinct CDR3 sequences, with under 25% as singletons. The authors sorted naive CD8 T cells as CD8+CD4-CCR7+CD45RA+. The sequenced sample was naive CD8+ T cells from blood, with Jurkat cell RNA spiked in. As for subset: FACS-sorted CD8+CD4-CCR7+CD45RA+ naive T cells. V is TRBV7-6 and J is TRBJ2-2; D gene unclear. The sequence was collected from a human donor in good health. Some libraries in this study had Jurkat cell RNA spiked in. CDR3 sequence: CASSPVVEPETGELFF. The CDR3 bases are TGTGCCAGCAGCCCAGTAGTGGAACCGGAGACCGGGGAGCTGTTTTTT.